These 27 T cell receptor beta chains came from one sample sequenced in a study of cytomegalovirus exposure and HLA in healthy donors (dated by TCRdb to 2016 to 2017). Receptor libraries were prepared by the immunoSEQ multiplex PCR assay. For the multiplex PCR, a mixture combining 60 forward primers for TCR Vbeta segments and 13 reverse primers for TCR Jbeta segments was used. TCRdb stores this immuneACCESS table with in-frame sequences only. Part of the clones is absent; in the studies checked, under half of the shortfall reflects unresolved V genes, and no reason is known for the rest. For this sample there are approximately 160,000 clones; more than 60% appear just once. Jointly, the top ten make up 2.5% to 4% of the sample. Input material: PBMCs. Receptors were obtained from a woman aged 45-59 years in good health and CMV-seropositive.

The V gene is TRBV30, the J gene TRBJ2-1, with a tentative D call TRBD2 (5 bases). The CDR3 contains 16 residues. CDR1 is GTSNPN and CDR2 is SVGIG in the germline V gene (reference sequence). V was cut by 4 bases and J by 6 bases, with 22 bases left in between. CDR3 sequence reads: CAWKGGPRGPANEQFF. CDR3 coding DNA: TGTGCCTGGAAGGGCGGGCCAAGAGGACCGGCCAATGAGCAGTTCTTC.

Comment on this clone: The germline gene is not matched at one end of the junction; a read error may be the cause. V usage is TRBV2 and J usage is TRBJ2-4, with 8 bases lining up with TRBD2. This CDR3 spans 16 amino acids. CDR1 SNHLY and CDR2 FYNNEI come from the germline V gene. For the CDR3, the DNA is TGTGCCAGCAGTTTAACTAGCGGACTAGCCAAAAACAGTCAGTACTTC. Its protein product is CASSLTSGLAKNSQYF.

The chain recombines TRBV28 with TRBJ1-2; D perhaps matches TRBD1 (6 bases). The CDR3 runs to 14 residues. The V gene lost 2 bases and the J gene lost 2 bases, with 9 bases spanning the gap. Germline V gives CDR1 MDHEN, CDR2 SYDVKM. The DNA for the CDR3 is TGTGCCAGCAGTTTAACAGGGTTCAACTATGGCTACACCTTC. Residues: CASSLTGFNYGYTF.

This clone was recorded once. The V call is TRBV30, the J call TRBJ2-1; the D is unclear. V lost 8 bases, J lost 0 bases, and 14 bases lay in between. Germline-derived CDR1 and CDR2 are GTSNPN and SVGIG (reference sequence). This CDR3 has 14 amino acids. The CDR3 loop reads CAADKASSYNEQFF. The CDR3 DNA is TGTGCCGCCGACAAGGCGAGCTCCTACAATGAGCAGTTCTTC.

J is TRBJ2-2 and V is TRBV4-2, with D hard to call. CDR1 is LGHNA, CDR2 YNFKEQ, per germline. The CDR3 has 15 amino acids. Trimming removed 6 bases from V and 3 bases from J, with 14 bases in between. In DNA form, the CDR3 reads TGTGCCAGCAGGTCCCTCGGAGTTGACACCGGGGAGCTGTTTTTT. It yields the protein CASRSLGVDTGELFF.

This clone was seen once. The gene calls are TRBV7-9 and TRBJ1-1; tentative D call: TRBD1 (5 bases). Deletions cut 1 base from V and 1 base from J, with 10 bases between. The CDR3 extends over 15 amino acids. CDR1 is SEHNR and CDR2 is FQNEAQ in the germline V gene (reference sequence). CDR3 sequence reads: CASSLESGGNTEAFF. The CDR3 DNA reads as TGTGCCAGCAGCTTAGAGTCGGGGGGGAACACTGAAGCTTTCTTT.

This clone has only one observation. The chain has TRBV7-9 and TRBJ2-7, with TRBD2 identical over 12 bases. The V gene end was trimmed by 3 bases and the J gene end by 6 bases; junction bases not matched to a gene: 6. CDR1 is SEHNR, CDR2 FQNEAQ, per germline (reference sequence). The CDR3 loop spans 15 amino acids. The CDR3 nucleotides read TGTGCCAGCAGCTTGCTACTAGCGGGAGGTGGCGAGCAGTACTTC. The encoded protein is CASSLLLAGGGEQYF.

In its sample, this clone ranks as medium-sized. V and J are TRBV7-9 and TRBJ1-5; perhaps TRBD1 as D (6 bases). Trimming took off 5 bases at V and 4 bases at J, with 12 bases between the two ends. Germline loops: CDR1 SEHNR, CDR2 FQNEAQ (reference sequence). The CDR3 covers 14 residues. The CDR3 here is CASSPEGGNQPQHF. The CDR3 coding sequence is TGTGCCAGCAGCCCGGAGGGGGGGAATCAGCCCCAGCATTTT.

This chain uses TRBV9 with TRBJ1-6; D perhaps matches TRBD1 (5 bases). Germline V lookup: CDR1 SGDLS, CDR2 YYNGEE. V lost 0 bases, J lost 2 bases, and 6 bases lay in between. The CDR3 extends over 15 amino acids. The CDR3 region is CASSVGGAYNSPLHF. CDR3 bases: TGTGCCAGCAGCGTAGGGGGGGCCTATAATTCACCCCTCCACTTT.

The rearrangement joins TRBV27 to TRBJ1-1, with unresolved D. Germline assignment: CDR1 MNHEY and CDR2 SMNVEV (reference sequence). Trimming removed 3 bases from V and 4 bases from J, with 12 bases in between. This CDR3 is 14 amino acids long. The CDR3 DNA reads as TGTGCCAGCAGTTTGAGGTCAGAGGGCACTGAAGCTTTCTTT. Protein product: CASSLRSEGTEAFF.

J is TRBJ1-1 and V is TRBV10-3; tentatively, D is TRBD1 (5 bases). CDR1 ENHRY and CDR2 SYGVKD come from the germline V gene. The CDR3 has 13 amino acids. Trimming shortened V by 4 bases and J by 5 bases, and 11 bases separated the two germline ends. The DNA of the CDR3 is TGTGCCATCAGTGGATTGACAGAAACTGAAGCTTTCTTT. Translation: CAISGLTETEAFF.

This chain uses TRBV2 with TRBJ2-5; 7 bases match TRBD1. Germline CDR1 is SNHLY and CDR2 is FYNNEI. The CDR3 contains 14 residues. The trim removed 5 bases at V and 5 bases at J, leaving 8 bases unmatched. This chain's CDR3 is CASSPQGDGETQYF. CDR3 DNA sequence: TGTGCCAGCAGTCCGCAGGGGGATGGGGAGACCCAGTACTTC.

In the case of this clone: The sample has other DNA sequences that encode this CDR3 too. This chain uses TRBV6-5 with TRBJ1-2, with a tentative D call TRBD1 (5 bases). Trimming stripped 6 bases from V and 3 bases from J, with 11 bases between. Germline CDR1 is MNHEY and CDR2 is SVGAGI. This CDR3 has 13 residues. The CDR3 nucleotides are TGTGCCAGCAGCCCCGGGGGGGACTATGGCTACACCTTC. Residues: CASSPGGDYGYTF.

The chain recombines TRBV6-1 with TRBJ2-2; 13 nucleotides agree with TRBD2. J was trimmed by 5 bases and V by 6 bases; bases with no gene match: 0. CDR1 MNHNS and CDR2 SASEGT come from the germline V gene. The CDR3 spans 14 residues. The CDR3 region has the DNA TGTGCCAGCAGGACTAGCGGGAGGACCGGGGAGCTGTTTTTT. Protein product: CASRTSGRTGELFF.

The CDR3: CSVHGGVDYGYTF. The CDR3 DNA reads TGCAGCGTTCACGGGGGAGTCGACTATGGCTACACCTTC. The V and J genes are TRBV29-1 and TRBJ1-2; D possibly corresponds to TRBD1 (5 bases). V was pared by 5 bases and J by 3 bases, with 13 bases between. The CDR3 is 13 amino acids. The germline gives CDR1 SQVTM, CDR2 ANQGSEA.

V and J are TRBV18 and TRBJ1-5, with D tentatively TRBD1 (6 bases). The V gene lost 3 bases and the J gene lost 7 bases, with 19 bases spanning the gap. Looked up from germline, CDR1 is KGHSH and CDR2 is LQKENI. The CDR3 has 16 amino acids. The CDR3: CASSPSRQVEYQPQHF. The CDR3 DNA sequence: TGTGCCAGCTCACCTTCTAGACAGGTGGAGTACCAGCCCCAGCATTTT.

The chain has TRBV7-2 and TRBJ2-5; D remains ambiguous. Germline lookup yields CDR1 SGHTA and CDR2 FQGNSA. V dropped 5 bases and J dropped 4 bases, with 8 bases sitting between them. The CDR3 spans 12 residues. CDR3 sequence reads: CASSQQRETQYF. The DNA for the CDR3 is TGTGCCAGCAGCCAACAAAGAGAGACCCAGTACTTC.

The chain carries TRBV5-1 and TRBJ2-1, with 12 bases lining up with TRBD2. The trim removed 1 base at V and 5 bases at J, leaving 4 bases unmatched. There are 16 residues in the CDR3. Germline CDR1 SGHRS, CDR2 YFSETQ. CDR3 in DNA: TGCGCCAGCAGCTTGTTTAGGACTAGCGGGAACAATGAGCAGTTCTTC. Protein: CASSLFRTSGNNEQFF.

In this sample, this clone turned up a few times. The chain employs TRBV19 and TRBJ2-7, with TRBD2 identical over 8 bases. This CDR3 is 14 amino acids long. Germline V lookup: CDR1 LNHDA, CDR2 SQIVND (reference sequence). J gave up 2 bases and V 5 bases, and 5 bases lay outside the gene matches. CDR3 loop: CASSVTSGAYEQYF. The CDR3 DNA reads as TGTGCCAGTAGTGTTACTAGCGGCGCCTACGAGCAGTACTTC.

CDR3 in amino acids: CASSAQVANTEAFF. CDR3 DNA: TGTGCCAGCAGCGCACAGGTGGCGAACACTGAAGCTTTCTTT. The rearrangement uses TRBV9 and TRBJ1-1; possible D gene TRBD1, 5 bases. The CDR3 has 14 amino acids. The ends were cut back, 3 bases at V and 1 base at J, with 10 bases in the middle. Germline CDR1 is SGDLS and CDR2 is YYNGEE.

This chain connects TRBV9 to TRBJ2-3; the match to TRBD1 covers 8 bases. The germline CDR1 and CDR2 sequences are SGDLS and YYNGEE. The length of the CDR3 is 14 residues. Trimming at V came to 1 base and at J to 5 bases, leaving 3 bases not matched to a gene. The CDR3 DNA follows: TGTGCCAGCAGCGTACAGGGGGCCGAAGATACGCAGTATTTT. It specifies CASSVQGAEDTQYF.

A few counts support this clone. The rearrangement joins TRBV28 to TRBJ1-2; 7 bases line up with TRBD1. Germline V gene lookup returns CDR1 MDHEN and CDR2 SYDVKM. The J segment lost 4 bases and the V segment lost 2 bases, leaving 7 bases of the junction unmatched. CDR3 length: 15 amino acids. CDR3 sequence (DNA): TGTGCCAGCAGTTTAGTAGGGGGCACCCCCTATGGCTACACCTTC. Translated: CASSLVGGTPYGYTF.

The V gene is TRBV27, the J gene TRBJ1-5, with 9 bases identical to TRBD1. CDR1 MNHEY and CDR2 SMNVEV come from the germline V gene (reference sequence). V trimming: 9 bases; J trimming: 0 bases; junction bases outside the gene matches: 6. The CDR3 sequence is 15 residues long. DNA of the CDR3: TGTGCCAGGACAGGGGGGCCGTATAGCAATCAGCCCCAGCATTTT. Translating it yields CARTGGPYSNQPQHF.

The chain uses TRBV7-2 and TRBJ1-5; D gene uncertain. Germline V gene sequence: CDR1 SGHTA, CDR2 FQGNSA. V was shortened by 3 bases and J by 7 bases, with 16 bases between the two germline ends. The CDR3 length is 15 residues. The CDR3 DNA is TGTGCCAGCAGCTTTGACCCCTGGAGTTCCCAGCCCCAGCATTTT. Encoded protein: CASSFDPWSSQPQHF.

V gene TRBV7-9 combines with J gene TRBJ1-1; D call uncertain. The ends were cut back, 0 bases at V and 1 base at J, with 3 bases in the middle. CDR3 length equals 13 residues. Germline V gene sequence: CDR1 SEHNR, CDR2 FQNEAQ (reference sequence). The CDR3 coding sequence is TGTGCCAGCAGCTTAGCCAGGAACACTGAAGCTTTCTTT. Protein product: CASSLARNTEAFF. Complete variable domain (other parts from reference TRBV7-9 and TRBJ1-1): DTGVSQNPRHKITKRGQNVTFRCDPISEHNRLYWYRQTLGQGPEFLTYFQNEAQLEKSRLLSDRFSAERPKGSFSTLEIQRTEQGDSAMYLCASSLARNTEAFFGQGTRLTVV.

The rearrangement links TRBV5-1 to TRBJ1-2, with a possible D match to TRBD1 (6 bases). The CDR3 contains 15 residues. Germline-derived CDR1 and CDR2 are SGHRS and YFSETQ. Trimming left V 1 base short and J 7 bases short, with 17 bases between. In DNA, the CDR3 is TGCGCCAGCAGCTTGTGGACAGCGGAGCAATCTGGCTACACCTTC. Translated, it gives CASSLWTAEQSGYTF.

The chain joins TRBV6-5 to TRBJ1-2; 9 positions agree with TRBD1. J gave up 8 bases and V 9 bases, and 10 bases lay outside the gene matches. The CDR3 length is 13 residues. Germline V gene lookup returns CDR1 MNHEY and CDR2 SVGAGI. The CDR3 loop reads CASERTGAVGYTF. The CDR3 nucleotides are TGTGCCAGTGAGAGGACAGGGGCGGTCGGCTACACCTTC.